This T cell receptor beta chain was found in a study of control samples from healthy donors and cancer patients. Sequencing used immunoSEQ multiplex PCR; TCRdb keeps in-frame clones, though not all of them. The table lists more than 85,000 clones, approximately 84% of them singletons. CDR3 size: 14 residues. Germline-derived CDR1 and CDR2 are MDHEN and SYDVKM. Trimming took 2 bases from V and 5 from J, leaving 12 bases between them. The sample comprised PBMCs. The sequence was collected from a man between 65 and 79 years old with lung cancer. The chain employs TRBV28 and TRBJ1-1; D is possibly TRBD1 (6 bases). The CDR3 DNA reads TGTGCCAGCAGTTTACCAGGGGTTGAGACTGAAGCTTTCTTT. The encoded protein is CASSLPGVETEAFF. Filled out from reference TRBV28 and TRBJ1-1, the complete variable domain reads DVKVTQSSRYLVKRTGEKVFLECVQDMDHENMFWYRQDPGLGLRLIYFSYDVKMKEKGDIPEGYSVSREKKERFSLILESASTNQTSMYLCASSLPGVETEAFFGQGTRLTVV.